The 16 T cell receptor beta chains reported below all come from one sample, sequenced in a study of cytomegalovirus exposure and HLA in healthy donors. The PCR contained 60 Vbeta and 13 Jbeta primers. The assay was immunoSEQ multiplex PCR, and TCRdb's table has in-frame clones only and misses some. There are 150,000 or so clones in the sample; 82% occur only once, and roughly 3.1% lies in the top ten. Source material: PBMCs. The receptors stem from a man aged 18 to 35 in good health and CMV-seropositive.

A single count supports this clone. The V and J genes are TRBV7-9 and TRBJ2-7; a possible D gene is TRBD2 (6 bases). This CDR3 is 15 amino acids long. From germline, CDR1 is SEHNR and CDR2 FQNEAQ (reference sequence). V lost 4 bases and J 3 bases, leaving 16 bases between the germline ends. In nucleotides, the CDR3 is TGTGCCAGCAGCTCACACGAGCGGGCGGTCTACGAGCAGTACTTC. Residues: CASSSHERAVYEQYF.

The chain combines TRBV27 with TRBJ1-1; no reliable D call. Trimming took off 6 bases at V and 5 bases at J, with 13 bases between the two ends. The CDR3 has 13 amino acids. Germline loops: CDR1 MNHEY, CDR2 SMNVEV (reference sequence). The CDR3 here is CASRFGSGTEAFF. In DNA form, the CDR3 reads TGTGCCAGCAGGTTCGGGTCGGGGACTGAAGCTTTCTTT.

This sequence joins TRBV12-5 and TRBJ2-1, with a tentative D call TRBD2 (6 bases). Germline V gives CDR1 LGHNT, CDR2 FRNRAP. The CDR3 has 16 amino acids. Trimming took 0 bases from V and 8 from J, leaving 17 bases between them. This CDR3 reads CASGLVLGPRDYEQFF. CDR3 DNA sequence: TGTGCTAGTGGTTTGGTATTAGGACCCAGGGACTATGAGCAGTTCTTC.

CDR3 residues: CASSSVNTEAFF. The CDR3 bases are TGTGCCAGCAGTTCCGTGAACACTGAAGCTTTCTTT. The genes are TRBV6-6 and TRBJ1-1; D remains ambiguous. Germline CDR1 reads MNHNY; CDR2 reads SVGAGI (reference sequence). Trimming removed 4 bases at V and 0 bases at J, with 3 bases between. The CDR3 extends over 12 amino acids.

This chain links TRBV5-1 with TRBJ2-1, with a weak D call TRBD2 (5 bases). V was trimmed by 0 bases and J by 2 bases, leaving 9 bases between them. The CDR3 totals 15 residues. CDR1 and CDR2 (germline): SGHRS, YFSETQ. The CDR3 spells CASSLGGRAYNEQFF. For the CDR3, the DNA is TGCGCCAGCAGCTTGGGCGGGCGGGCCTACAATGAGCAGTTCTTC. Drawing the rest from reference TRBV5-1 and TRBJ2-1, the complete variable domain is KAGVTQTPRYLIKTRGQQVTLSCSPISGHRSVSWYQQTPGQGLQFLFEYFSETQRNKGNFPGRFSGRQFSNSRSEMNVSTLELGDSALYLCASSLGGRAYNEQFFGPGTRLTVL.

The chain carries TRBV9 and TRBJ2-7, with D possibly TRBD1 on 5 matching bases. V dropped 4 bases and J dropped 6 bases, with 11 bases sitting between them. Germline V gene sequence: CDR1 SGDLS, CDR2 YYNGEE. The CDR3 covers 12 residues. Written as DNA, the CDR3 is TGTGCCAGCAGCCCTTCAGGGCCCGAGCAGTACTTC. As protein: CASSPSGPEQYF.

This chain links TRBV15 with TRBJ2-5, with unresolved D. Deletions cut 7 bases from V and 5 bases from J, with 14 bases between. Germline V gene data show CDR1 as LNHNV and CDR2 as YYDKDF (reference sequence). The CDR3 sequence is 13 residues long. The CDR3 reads CATNILLSETQYF. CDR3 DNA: TGTGCCACCAATATCCTCTTGAGCGAGACCCAGTACTTC.

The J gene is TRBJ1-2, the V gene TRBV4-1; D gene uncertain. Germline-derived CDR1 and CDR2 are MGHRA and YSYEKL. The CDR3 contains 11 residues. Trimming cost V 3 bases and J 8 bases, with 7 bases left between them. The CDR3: CASSHSLGYTF. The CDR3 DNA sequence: TGCGCCAGCAGCCACTCTCTAGGCTACACCTTC.

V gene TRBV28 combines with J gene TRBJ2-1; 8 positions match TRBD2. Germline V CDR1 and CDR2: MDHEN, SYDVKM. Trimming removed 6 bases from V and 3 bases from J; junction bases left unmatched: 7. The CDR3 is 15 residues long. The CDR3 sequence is CASRLAGSVYNEQFF. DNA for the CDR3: TGTGCCAGCAGATTAGCGGGAAGTGTCTACAATGAGCAGTTCTTC.

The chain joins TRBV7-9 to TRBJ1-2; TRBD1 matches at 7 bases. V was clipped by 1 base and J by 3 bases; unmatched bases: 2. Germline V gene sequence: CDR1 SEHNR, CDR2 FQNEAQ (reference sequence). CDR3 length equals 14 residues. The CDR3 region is CASSLGGQYYGYTF. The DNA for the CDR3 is TGTGCCAGCAGCTTAGGGGGACAGTACTATGGCTACACCTTC.

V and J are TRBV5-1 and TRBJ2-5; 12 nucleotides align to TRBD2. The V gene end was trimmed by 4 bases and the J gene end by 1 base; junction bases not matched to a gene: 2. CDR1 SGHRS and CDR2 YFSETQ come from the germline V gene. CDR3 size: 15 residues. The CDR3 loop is CASSVTSGSQETQYF. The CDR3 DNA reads TGCGCCAGCAGCGTGACTAGCGGGAGCCAAGAGACCCAGTACTTC.

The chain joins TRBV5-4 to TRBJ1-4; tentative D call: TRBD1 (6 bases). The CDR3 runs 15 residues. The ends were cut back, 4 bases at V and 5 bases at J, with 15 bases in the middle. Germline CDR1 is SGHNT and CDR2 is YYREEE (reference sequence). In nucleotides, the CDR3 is TGTGCCAGCAGCCCGAGGGGGGGCGAGAATGAAAAACTGTTTTTT. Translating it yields CASSPRGGENEKLFF.

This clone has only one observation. CDR3 protein: CASSPGMGVTGDEQYF. In DNA form, the CDR3 reads TGTGCCAGCAGCCCTGGGATGGGGGTCACGGGGGACGAGCAGTACTTC. The rearrangement uses TRBV7-3 and TRBJ2-7, with a possible D match to TRBD2 (6 bases). CDR3 size: 16 residues. Germline CDR1 reads SGHTA; CDR2 reads FQGTGA. Deletions cut 5 bases from V and 5 bases from J, with 22 bases between.

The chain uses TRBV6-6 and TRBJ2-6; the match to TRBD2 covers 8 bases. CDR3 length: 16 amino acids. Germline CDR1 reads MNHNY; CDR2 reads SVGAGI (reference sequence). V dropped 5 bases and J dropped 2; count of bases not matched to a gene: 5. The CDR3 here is CASSHREGTGANVLTF. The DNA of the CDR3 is TGTGCCAGCAGTCACCGGGAGGGTACTGGGGCCAACGTCCTGACTTTC.

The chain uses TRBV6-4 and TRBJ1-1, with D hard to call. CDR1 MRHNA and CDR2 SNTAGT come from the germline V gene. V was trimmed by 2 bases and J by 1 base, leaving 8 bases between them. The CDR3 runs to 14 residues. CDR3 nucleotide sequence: TGTGCCAGCAGTGACAGGGAGGAGAACACTGAAGCTTTCTTT. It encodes CASSDREENTEAFF.

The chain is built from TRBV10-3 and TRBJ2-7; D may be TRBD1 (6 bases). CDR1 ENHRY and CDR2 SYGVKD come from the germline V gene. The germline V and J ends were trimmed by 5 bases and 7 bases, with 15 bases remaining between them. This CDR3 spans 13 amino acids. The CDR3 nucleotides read TGTGCCATCAGTCTTAACAGGGATGGAGAGCAGTACTTC. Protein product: CAISLNRDGEQYF.